This T cell receptor (beta chain) was sequenced for a study of T-cell reconstitution after alpha-beta-depleted transplantation in children. For TCRbeta, the library was prepared with unique molecular identifiers. TCRdb passed the PCR reads through MiXCR, listing each CDR3 protein once. The table has around 400,000 distinct CDR3 sequences, roughly a tenth seen once. In germline, CDR1 is MNHNS, CDR2 SASEGT. The CDR3 is 14 amino acids. Between the trimmed V and J ends, which lost 3 bases and 2 bases, there was a span of 8 bases. This sequence originates from a human donor who donated a stem cell graft to a child with acute myeloid leukemia. The sequences come from PBMCs from the stem cell graft donor, collected from the stem cell graft. J is TRBJ1-5 and V is TRBV6-1; D remains ambiguous. For the CDR3, the DNA is TGTGCCAGCAGTGAGGCGGACGGCAATCAGCCCCAGCATTTT. Translated, it gives CASSEADGNQPQHF.